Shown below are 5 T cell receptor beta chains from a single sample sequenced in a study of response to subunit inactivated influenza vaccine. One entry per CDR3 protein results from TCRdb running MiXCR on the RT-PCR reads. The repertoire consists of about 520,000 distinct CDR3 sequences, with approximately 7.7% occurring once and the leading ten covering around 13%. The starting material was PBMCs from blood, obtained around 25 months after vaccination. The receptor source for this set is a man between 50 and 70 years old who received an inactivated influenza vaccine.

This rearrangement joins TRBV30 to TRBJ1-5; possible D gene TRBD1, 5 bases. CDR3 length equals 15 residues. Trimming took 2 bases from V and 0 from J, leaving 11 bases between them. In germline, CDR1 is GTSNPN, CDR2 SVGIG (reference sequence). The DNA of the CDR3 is TGTGCCTGGAGTACGGACAAATATAGCAATCAGCCCCAGCATTTT. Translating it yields CAWSTDKYSNQPQHF.

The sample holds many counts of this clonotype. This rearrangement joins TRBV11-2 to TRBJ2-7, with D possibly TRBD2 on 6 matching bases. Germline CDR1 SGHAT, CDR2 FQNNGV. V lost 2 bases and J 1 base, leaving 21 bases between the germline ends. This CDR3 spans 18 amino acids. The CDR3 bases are TGTGCCAGCAGCTTATCAAGCAGTCGGAGGGTCCCTTCCTACGAGCAGTACTTC. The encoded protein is CASSLSSSRRVPSYEQYF.

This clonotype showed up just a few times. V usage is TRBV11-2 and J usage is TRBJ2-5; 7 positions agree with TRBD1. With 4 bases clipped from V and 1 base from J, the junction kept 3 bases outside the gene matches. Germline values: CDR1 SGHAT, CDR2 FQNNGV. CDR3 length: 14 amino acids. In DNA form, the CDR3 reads TGTGCCAGCAGCTCCAGGACAGGCCAAGAGACCCAGTACTTC. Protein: CASSSRTGQETQYF. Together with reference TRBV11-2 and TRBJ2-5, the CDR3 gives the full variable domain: EAGVAQSPRYKIIEKRQSVAFWCNPISGHATLYWYQQILGQGPKLLIQFQNNGVVDDSQLPKDRFSAERLKGVDSTLKIQPAKLEDSAVYLCASSSRTGQETQYFGPGTRLLVL.

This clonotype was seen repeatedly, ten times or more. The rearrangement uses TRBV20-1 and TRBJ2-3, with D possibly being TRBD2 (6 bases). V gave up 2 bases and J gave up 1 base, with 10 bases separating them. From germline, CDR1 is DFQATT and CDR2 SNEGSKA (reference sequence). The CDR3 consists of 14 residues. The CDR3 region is CSARKGGGTDTQYF. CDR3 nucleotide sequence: TGCAGTGCTAGAAAGGGCGGGGGCACAGATACGCAGTATTTT.

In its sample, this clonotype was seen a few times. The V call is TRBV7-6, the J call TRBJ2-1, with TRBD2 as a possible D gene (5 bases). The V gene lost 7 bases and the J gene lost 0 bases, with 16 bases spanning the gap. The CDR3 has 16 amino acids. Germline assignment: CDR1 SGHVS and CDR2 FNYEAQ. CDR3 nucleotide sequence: TGTGCCAGCACCGACGGACGGGAATCCTCCTACAATGAGCAGTTCTTC. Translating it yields CASTDGRESSYNEQFF. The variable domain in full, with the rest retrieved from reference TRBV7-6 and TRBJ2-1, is GAGVSQSPRYKVTKRGQDVALRCDPISGHVSLYWYRQALGQGPEFLTYFNYEAQQDKSGLPNDRFSAERPEGSISTLTIQRTEQRDSAMYRCASTDGRESSYNEQFFGPGTRLTVL.